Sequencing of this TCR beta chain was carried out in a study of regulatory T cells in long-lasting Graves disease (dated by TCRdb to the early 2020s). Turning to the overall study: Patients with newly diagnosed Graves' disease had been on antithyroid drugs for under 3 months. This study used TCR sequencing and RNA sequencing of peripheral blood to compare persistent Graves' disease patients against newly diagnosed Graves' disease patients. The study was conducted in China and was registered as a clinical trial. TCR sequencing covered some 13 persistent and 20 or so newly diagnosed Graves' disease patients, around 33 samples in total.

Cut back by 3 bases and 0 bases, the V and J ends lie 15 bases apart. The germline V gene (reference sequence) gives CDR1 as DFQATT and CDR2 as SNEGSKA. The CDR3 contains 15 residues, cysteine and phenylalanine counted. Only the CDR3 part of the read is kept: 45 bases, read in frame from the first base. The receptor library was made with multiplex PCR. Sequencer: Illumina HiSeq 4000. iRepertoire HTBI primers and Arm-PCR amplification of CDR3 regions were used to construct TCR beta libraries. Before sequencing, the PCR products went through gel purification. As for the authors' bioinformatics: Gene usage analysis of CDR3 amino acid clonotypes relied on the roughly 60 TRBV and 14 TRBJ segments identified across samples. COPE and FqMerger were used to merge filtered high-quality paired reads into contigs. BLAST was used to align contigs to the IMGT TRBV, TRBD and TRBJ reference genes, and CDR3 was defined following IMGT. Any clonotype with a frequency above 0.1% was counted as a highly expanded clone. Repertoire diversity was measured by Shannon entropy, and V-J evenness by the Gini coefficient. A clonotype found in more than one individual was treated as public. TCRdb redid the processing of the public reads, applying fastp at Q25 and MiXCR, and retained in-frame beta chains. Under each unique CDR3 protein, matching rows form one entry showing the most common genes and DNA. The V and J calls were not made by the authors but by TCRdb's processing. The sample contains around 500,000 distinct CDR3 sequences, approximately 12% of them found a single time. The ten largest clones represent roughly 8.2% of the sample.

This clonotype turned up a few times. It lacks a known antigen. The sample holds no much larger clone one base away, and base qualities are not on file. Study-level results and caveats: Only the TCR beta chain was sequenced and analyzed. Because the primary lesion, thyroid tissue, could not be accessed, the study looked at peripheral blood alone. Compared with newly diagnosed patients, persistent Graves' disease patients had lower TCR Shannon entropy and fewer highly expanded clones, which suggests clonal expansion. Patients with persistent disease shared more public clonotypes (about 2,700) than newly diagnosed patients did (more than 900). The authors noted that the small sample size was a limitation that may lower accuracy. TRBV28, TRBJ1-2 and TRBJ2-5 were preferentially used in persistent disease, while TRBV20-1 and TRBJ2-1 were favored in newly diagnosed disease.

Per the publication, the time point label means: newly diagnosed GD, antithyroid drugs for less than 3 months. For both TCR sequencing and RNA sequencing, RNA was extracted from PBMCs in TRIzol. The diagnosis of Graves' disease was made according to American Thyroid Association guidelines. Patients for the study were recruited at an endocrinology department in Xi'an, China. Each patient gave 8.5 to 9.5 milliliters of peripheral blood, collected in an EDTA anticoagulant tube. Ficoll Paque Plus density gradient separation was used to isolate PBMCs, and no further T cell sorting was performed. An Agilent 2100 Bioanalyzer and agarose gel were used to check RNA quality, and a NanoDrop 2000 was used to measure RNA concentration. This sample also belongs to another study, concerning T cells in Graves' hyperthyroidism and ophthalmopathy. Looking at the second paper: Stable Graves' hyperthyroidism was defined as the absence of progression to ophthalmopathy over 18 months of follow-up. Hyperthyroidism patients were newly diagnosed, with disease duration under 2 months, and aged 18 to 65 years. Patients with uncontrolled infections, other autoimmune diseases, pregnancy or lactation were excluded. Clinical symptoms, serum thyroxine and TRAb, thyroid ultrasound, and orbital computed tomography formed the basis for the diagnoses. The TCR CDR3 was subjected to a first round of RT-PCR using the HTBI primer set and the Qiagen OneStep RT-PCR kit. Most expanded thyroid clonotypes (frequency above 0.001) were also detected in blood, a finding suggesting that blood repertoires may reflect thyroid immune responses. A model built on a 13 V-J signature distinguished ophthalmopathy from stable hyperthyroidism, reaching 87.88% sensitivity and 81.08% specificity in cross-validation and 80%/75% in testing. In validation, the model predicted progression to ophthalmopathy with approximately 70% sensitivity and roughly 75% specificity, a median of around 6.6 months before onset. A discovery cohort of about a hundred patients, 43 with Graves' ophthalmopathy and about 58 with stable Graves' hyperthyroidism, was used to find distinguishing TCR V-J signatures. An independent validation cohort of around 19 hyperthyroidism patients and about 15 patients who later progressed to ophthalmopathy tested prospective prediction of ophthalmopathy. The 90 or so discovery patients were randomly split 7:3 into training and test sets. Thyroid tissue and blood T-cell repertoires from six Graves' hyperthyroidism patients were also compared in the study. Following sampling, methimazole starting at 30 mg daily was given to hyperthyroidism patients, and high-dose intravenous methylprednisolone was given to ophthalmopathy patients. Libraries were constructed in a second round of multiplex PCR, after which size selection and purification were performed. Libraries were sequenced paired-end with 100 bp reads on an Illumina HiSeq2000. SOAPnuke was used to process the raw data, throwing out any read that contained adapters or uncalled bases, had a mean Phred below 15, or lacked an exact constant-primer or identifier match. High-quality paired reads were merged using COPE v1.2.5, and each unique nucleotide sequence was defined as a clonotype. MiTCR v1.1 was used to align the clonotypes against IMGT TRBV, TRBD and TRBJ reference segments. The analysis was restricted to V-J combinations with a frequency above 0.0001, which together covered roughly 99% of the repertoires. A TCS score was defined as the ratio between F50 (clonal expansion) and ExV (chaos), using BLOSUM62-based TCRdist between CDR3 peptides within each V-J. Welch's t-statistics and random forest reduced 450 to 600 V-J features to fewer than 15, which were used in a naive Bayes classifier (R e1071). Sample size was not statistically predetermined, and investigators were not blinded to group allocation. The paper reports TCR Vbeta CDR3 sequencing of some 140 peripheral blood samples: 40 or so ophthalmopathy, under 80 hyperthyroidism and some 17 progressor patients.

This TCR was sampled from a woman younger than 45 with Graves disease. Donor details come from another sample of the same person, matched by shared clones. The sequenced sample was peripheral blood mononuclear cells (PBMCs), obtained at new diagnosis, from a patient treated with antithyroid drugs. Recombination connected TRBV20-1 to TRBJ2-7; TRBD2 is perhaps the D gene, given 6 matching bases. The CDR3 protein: CSASGDSGFSYEQYF. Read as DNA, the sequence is TGCAGTGCTAGCGGGGATAGCGGCTTCTCCTACGAGCAGTACTTC.